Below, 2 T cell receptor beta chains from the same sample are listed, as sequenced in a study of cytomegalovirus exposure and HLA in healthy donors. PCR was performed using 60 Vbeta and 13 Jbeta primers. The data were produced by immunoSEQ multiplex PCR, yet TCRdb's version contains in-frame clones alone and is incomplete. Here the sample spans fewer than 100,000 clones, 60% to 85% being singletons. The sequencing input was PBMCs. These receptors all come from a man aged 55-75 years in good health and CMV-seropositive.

The CDR3 region has the DNA TGTGCCAGCAGCCCCAGGACTGGAAAAAACATTCAGTACTTC. Its protein is CASSPRTGKNIQYF. V and J are TRBV7-8 and TRBJ2-4; D may be TRBD2 (5 bases). V gave up 5 bases and J gave up 4 bases, with 12 bases separating them. From germline, CDR1 is SGHVS and CDR2 FQNEAQ. The CDR3 extends over 14 amino acids. Looking up the rest from reference TRBV7-8 and TRBJ2-4 gives the full variable domain: GAGVSQSPRYKVAKRGQDVALRCDPISGHVSLFWYQQALGQGPEFLTYFQNEAQLDKSGLPSDRFFAERPEGSVSTLKIQRTQQEDSAVYLCASSPRTGKNIQYFGAGTRLSVL.

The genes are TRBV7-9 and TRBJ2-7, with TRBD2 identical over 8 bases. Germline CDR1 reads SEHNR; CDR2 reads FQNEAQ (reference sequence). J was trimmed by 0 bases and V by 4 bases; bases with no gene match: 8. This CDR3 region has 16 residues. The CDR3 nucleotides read TGTGCCAGCAGCTCGGGAGTAGCGGGGAGCTCCTACGAGCAGTACTTC. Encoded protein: CASSSGVAGSSYEQYF.